The 30 T cell receptor beta chains below were found in one sample sequenced in a study of tumor-infiltrating lymphocytes in glioblastoma multiforme. Multiple V-beta primers and a C-beta primer amplified TCRB from RNA. Each CDR3 protein is one row after TCRdb ran MiXCR on the multiplex PCR reads. The profile shows 10,000 to 15,000 distinct CDR3 sequences, under 70% of them singletons. Specimen: brain tumor tissue. These receptors were collected from a male donor with glioblastoma.

In its sample, this clonotype was seen once. V and J are TRBV20-1 and TRBJ1-1; 7 bases fit TRBD1. The CDR3 has 17 residues. J lost 4 bases, V lost 3 bases, and 17 bases had no gene match. The germline V gene has CDR1 DFQATT and CDR2 SNEGSKA (reference sequence). CDR3 residues: CSASGPDIRGQSTEAFF. The CDR3 DNA follows: TGCAGTGCTAGCGGGCCGGACATCAGGGGACAGAGCACTGAAGCTTTCTTT.

This clonotype was observed once. The rearrangement links TRBV5-8 to TRBJ2-1; 9 bases fit TRBD2. Germline V lookup: CDR1 SGHTS, CDR2 YDEGEE. The CDR3 length is 15 residues. V shed 4 bases and J 8 bases; nucleotides not matched to a gene: 10. The CDR3 sequence: CASSHRVAGADEQFF. In DNA form, the CDR3 reads TGTGCCAGCAGCCACAGGGTAGCGGGAGCTGATGAGCAGTTCTTC.

Turning to this clonotype: Here the CDR3 omits its conserved ending phenylalanine or tryptophan, so a read error is the likely source. The chain uses TRBV20-1 and TRBJ2-7; 9 nucleotides agree with TRBD1. The CDR3 covers 14 residues. The trim removed 4 bases at V and 4 bases at J, leaving 8 bases unmatched. Germline values: CDR1 DFQATT, CDR2 SNEGSKA (reference sequence). CDR3 DNA sequence: TGCAGTGCTAAGCCGCGGGACAGGGAATACGAGCAGTACTAT. This translates into CSAKPRDREYEQYY.

On this clonotype itself: At one boundary the junction diverges from the germline segment, which might be a read error. The genes are TRBV6-5 and TRBJ1-1; D ambiguous. The CDR3 contains 11 residues. Germline CDR1 and CDR2: MNHEY and SVGAGI. This chain's CDR3 is CVSTGNTEAFF. CDR3 coding DNA: TGTGTCAGCACGGGGAACACTGAAGCTTTCTTT.

The J gene is TRBJ2-7, the V gene TRBV11-3; TRBD1 or TRBD2 may be the D gene (5 bases each). V was trimmed by 5 bases and J by 5 bases, leaving 10 bases between them. The CDR3 is made up of 12 amino acids. Germline values: CDR1 SGHNT, CDR2 YENEEA. The CDR3 protein is CASSVQEDEQYF. CDR3 nucleotide sequence: TGTGCCAGCAGCGTACAGGAGGACGAGCAGTACTTC. The full variable domain, in which reference TRBV11-3 and TRBJ2-7 provide the parts outside the CDR3, is EAGVVQSPRYKIIEKKQPVAFWCNPISGHNTLYWYLQNLGQGPELLIRYENEEAVDDSQLPKDRFSAERLKGVDSTLKIQPAELGDSAVYLCASSVQEDEQYFGPGTRLTVT.

In this sample, this clonotype turned up a few times. A much larger clone differs by one base, so this may be a read error. This rearrangement joins TRBV28 to TRBJ1-6; 7 bases map to TRBD1. This CDR3 spans 15 amino acids. After removal of 2 bases from V and 11 bases from J, the junction contained 9 bases not matched to a gene. In germline, CDR1 is MDHEN, CDR2 SYDVKM. The CDR3 loop is CASSLRPGGSPPLHF. In DNA, the CDR3 is TGTGCCAGCAGTTTAAGGCCAGGGGGTTCTCCACCCCTCCACTTT.

A remark on this clonotype: Sequence at one end of the junction differs from germline and may be a read error. The chain carries TRBV20-1 and TRBJ1-1; D gene ambiguous. The length of the CDR3 is 13 residues. The V gene's germline CDR1 is DFQATT and CDR2 SNEGSKA (reference sequence). The CDR3 region has the DNA TGCAGTGCTTCATTACCCGGGAACACCGAAGCTTTCTTT. The encoded protein is CSASLPGNTEAFF.

The chain joins TRBV20-1 to TRBJ1-1, with unresolved D. The CDR3 is made up of 15 amino acids. The germline CDR1 and CDR2 sequences are DFQATT and SNEGSKA (reference sequence). Trimming took off 0 bases at V and 2 bases at J, with 13 bases between the two ends. The CDR3 is CSARDHPQHNTEAFF. In DNA, the CDR3 is TGCAGTGCTAGAGATCATCCCCAGCACAACACTGAAGCTTTCTTT.

The chain has TRBV11-2 and TRBJ2-3; D possibly corresponds to TRBD1 (6 bases). Per the germline V gene, CDR1 is SGHAT and CDR2 is FQNNGV. This CDR3 has 16 residues. Trimming took off 5 bases at V and 4 bases at J, with 19 bases between the two ends. CDR3 protein: CASSPLRSGVADTQYF. DNA of the CDR3: TGTGCCAGCAGCCCACTCCGATCAGGGGTAGCAGATACGCAGTATTTT.

A word on this clonotype: Germline is not matched at one junction end, which may reflect a read error. This rearrangement joins TRBV28 to TRBJ2-4; 7 nucleotides line up with TRBD1. Germline V gene data show CDR1 as MDHEN and CDR2 as SYDVKM. CDR3 length: 14 amino acids. CDR3 sequence reads: CVSSPGQVGNIQYF. DNA for the CDR3: TGTGTCAGCAGTCCCGGACAGGTGGGGAACATTCAGTACTTC.

The J gene is TRBJ2-1, the V gene TRBV6-2 or TRBV6-3; 9 bases align to TRBD2. CDR1 MNHEY and CDR2 SVGEGT come from the germline V gene. This CDR3 spans 15 amino acids. J gave up 4 bases and V 2 bases, and 3 bases lay outside the gene matches. CDR3 in amino acids: CASSYPSGKYNEQFF. The CDR3 DNA follows: TGTGCCAGCAGTTACCCTAGCGGGAAATACAATGAGCAGTTCTTC.

This clonotype has a handful of counts. The chain is built from TRBV11-2 and TRBJ2-7; TRBD2 is a possible D gene (7 bases). The CDR3 length is 15 residues. CDR1 and CDR2 (germline): SGHAT, FQNNGV. The V and J ends lost 0 bases and 4 bases respectively, with 13 bases between them. Here the CDR3 DNA reads TGTGCCAGCAGCTTAGATAAGGGGGGGAGATACGAGCAGTACTTC. Protein product: CASSLDKGGRYEQYF.

About this clonotype itself: Germline is not matched at one junction end, which may reflect a read error. The rearrangement uses TRBV4-2 and TRBJ2-1, with 11 bases that match TRBD2. Per germline, CDR1 LGHNA and CDR2 YNFKEQ. This CDR3 is 18 amino acids long. CDR3 bases: TGTGCCAGCAACCAAGCCCTTCGACTAGCGGGAAGGTACAATGATCAGTTCTTC. Its protein product is CASNQALRLAGRYNDQFF.

As to this clonotype: Mismatch with germline at one junction end may stem from a read error. The gene calls are TRBV4-1 and TRBJ1-2; no clear D gene. This CDR3 comprises 12 residues. The germline CDR1 and CDR2 sequences are MGHRA and YSYEKL. The CDR3 coding sequence is TGCGTCAGCAGCCAAGCTGGATATGGCTACACCTTC. It specifies CVSSQAGYGYTF.

With respect to this clonotype: Likely a read error: the CDR3 ends without its conserved phenylalanine or tryptophan. The chain joins TRBV6-5 to TRBJ2-2; 7 bases align to TRBD1. The V gene end was trimmed by 3 bases and the J gene end by 6 bases; junction bases not matched to a gene: 4. This CDR3 contains 14 residues. Germline-derived CDR1 and CDR2 are MNHEY and SVGAGI. The CDR3 here is CASSYSQGAGELFS. In nucleotides, the CDR3 is TGTGCCAGCAGTTATAGTCAGGGGGCCGGGGAGCTGTTTTCT.

The chain employs TRBV6-1 and TRBJ1-2; possibly TRBD1 for D (6 bases). V was pared by 3 bases and J by 12 bases, with 20 bases between. CDR3 length: 14 amino acids. Germline CDR1 is MNHNS and CDR2 is SASEGT. CDR3 coding DNA: TGTGCCAGCAGTGACTCGGGGGCTGTATATGGTCACACCTTC. Translated, it gives CASSDSGAVYGHTF.

A note on this clonotype: This CDR3 fails to terminate in the conserved phenylalanine or tryptophan, so it likely reflects a read error. The chain joins TRBV6-1 to TRBJ1-1; D not certain. The CDR3 is 15 amino acids. Per germline, CDR1 MNHNS and CDR2 SASEGT. The germline V and J ends were trimmed by 5 bases and 3 bases, with 16 bases remaining between them. As DNA, the CDR3 is TGTGCCAGCAGTCCCCGTACCGGGCCCCACACTGAAGCTTTCTTA. Its translation is CASSPRTGPHTEAFL.

This clonotype was seen repeatedly, ten times or more. The chain uses TRBV21-1 and TRBJ2-3; the tabulated D call, TRBD1, remains unverified against the DNA. TRBV21-1 counts as a pseudogene. The CDR3 is 19 residues long. CDR3 DNA: TGTGCCAGCAGCCATACCGGGACATCCCGTTTCCATAGCACAGATACGCAGTATTTT. Translation: CASSHTGTSRFHSTDTQYF.

On this clonotype: One end of the junction is discordant with germline, which a read error may explain. The chain couples TRBV29-1 to TRBJ2-1; D call uncertain. In germline, CDR1 is SQVTM, CDR2 ANQGSEA. The CDR3 is 13 amino acids. Written as DNA, the CDR3 is TGCATCGTTGAAGCACGACTGGATGGTGAGCAGTTCTTC. This gives the protein CIVEARLDGEQFF.

As to this clonotype: It is likely a read error, because the conserved phenylalanine at the end of the CDR3 is missing. The rearrangement uses TRBV10-2 and TRBJ2-6; the D call may be TRBD1 or TRBD2 (6 bases each). Germline lookup yields CDR1 WSHSY and CDR2 SAAADI. The CDR3 extends over 16 amino acids. The CDR3: CASSVGGGSGANVLTL. For the CDR3, the DNA is TGCGCTAGCAGTGTCGGAGGGGGCTCTGGGGCCAACGTCCTGACTCTC.

The rearrangement joins TRBV12-3 or TRBV12-4 to TRBJ2-5, with D maybe TRBD2 (5 bases). The CDR3 is 14 amino acids. Trimming cost V 7 bases and J 3 bases, with 15 bases left between them. CDR3 nucleotide sequence: TGTGCCAGCACCACCGCCGGGGTTGAAGAGACCCAGTACTTC. Its protein is CASTTAGVEETQYF.

Regarding this clonotype: A much larger clone sits a single nucleotide away, making a read error possible. The chain employs TRBV10-3 and TRBJ2-5; D is perhaps TRBD1 or TRBD2 (5 bases each). Germline values: CDR1 ENHRY, CDR2 SYGVKD. Deletions cut 3 bases from V and 5 bases from J, with 16 bases between. The CDR3 runs to 15 residues. The CDR3 bases are TGTGCCATCAGTGAAGTCTGGGACCTGAGTGAGACCCAGTACTTC. Translation gives CAISEVWDLSETQYF.

A note on this clonotype: This may be a read error, as it is one base from a much larger clone. V is TRBV20-1 and J is TRBJ2-7; 8 bases are a match to TRBD2. This CDR3 spans 15 amino acids. CDR1 DFQATT and CDR2 SNEGSKA come from the germline V gene (reference sequence). The CDR3 DNA reads as TGCAATGCCAGGGACCCCAGCGGGAGTATCTACAAGCAGTACTTC. Residues: CNARDPSGSIYKQYF.

Regarding this clonotype: At one boundary the junction diverges from the germline segment, which might be a read error. The gene calls are TRBV4-1 and TRBJ1-4; perhaps TRBD1 as D (5 bases). Germline loops: CDR1 MGHRA, CDR2 YSYEKL. The CDR3 spans 15 residues. CDR3 in amino acids: CASSQAAGLNEKLFF. CDR3 DNA sequence: TGCGCCAGCAGCCAAGCGGCAGGGTTAAATGAAAAACTGTTTTTC.

V usage is TRBV12-3 or TRBV12-4 and J usage is TRBJ2-1, with TRBD1 as a possible D gene (6 bases). V dropped 5 bases and J dropped 3 bases, with 11 bases sitting between them. This CDR3 has 14 amino acids. The CDR3 coding sequence is TGTGCCAGCAGTCCAGGGGCGGGCTACAATGAGCAGTTCTTC. Protein: CASSPGAGYNEQFF.

In its sample, this clonotype was seen once. In this CDR3 the conserved last residue, phenylalanine or tryptophan, is missing, so a read error is likely. The chain is built from TRBV2 and TRBJ2-1; D possibly corresponds to TRBD2 (5 bases). Germline V gene lookup returns CDR1 SNHLY and CDR2 FYNNEI. Between the trimmed V and J ends, which lost 11 bases and 7 bases, there was a span of 21 bases. This CDR3 has 14 residues. CDR3 DNA sequence: TGTGCCCAACCGAAGGGAGTCGGGGAAAATGAGCAGTTCTCC. Translating it yields CAQPKGVGENEQFS.

With respect to this clonotype: At one end, the junction sequence differs from germline, possibly due to a read error. V and J are TRBV11-2 and TRBJ2-2; 7 bases are a match to TRBD1. Germline CDR1 SGHAT, CDR2 FQNNGV. The CDR3 covers 17 residues. The CDR3 loop is CASSPRGRRRTIGELFF. As DNA, the CDR3 is TGTGCCAGCAGCCCAAGGGGGCGGCGCCGGACGATCGGGGAACTGTTTTTT.

This clonotype is medium-sized (0.01 to 0.1%). The V call is TRBV10-3, the J call TRBJ1-2; 11 bases align to TRBD1. The ends lost 0 bases at V and 1 base at J; junction bases unmatched: 4. The CDR3 covers 17 residues. Germline V gene data show CDR1 as ENHRY and CDR2 as SYGVKD. The CDR3 region has the DNA TGTGCCATCAGTGAGTCGGACAGGGGGCTCCTTAACTATGGCTACACCTTC. Translating gives CAISESDRGLLNYGYTF.

This clonotype was counted many times. Here the CDR3 reads CASSSSAGVADTQYF. The DNA for the CDR3 is TGTGCCAGCAGTTCCTCAGCGGGAGTCGCCGATACGCAGTATTTT. The chain links TRBV6-5 to TRBJ2-3; TRBD2 agrees at 8 bases. The CDR3 consists of 15 residues. V lost 4 bases, J lost 6 bases, and 9 bases stayed unmatched. CDR1 is MNHEY, CDR2 SVGAGI, per germline.

Turning to this clonotype: The junction departs from germline at one end; a sequencing error may be responsible. CDR3 coding DNA: TGTGCCAGCAGCCTCTCGTCGGGGGCGGGTTATGGCCACACCTTC. It is translated as CASSLSSGAGYGHTF. The rearrangement uses TRBV11-2 and TRBJ1-2; maybe TRBD1 (6 bases). Germline CDR1 SGHAT, CDR2 FQNNGV. This CDR3 is built from 15 residues.